The present T cell receptor beta chain was sequenced within a study of shared clonotypes between healthy human individuals. At a deep level, the assay was run. Generated by immunoSEQ multiplex PCR, the TCRdb table keeps only in-frame clones and is missing some. The repertoire holds about 1 million clones, with approximately 68% as singletons. Material for sequencing was memory CD4+ T cells sorted from blood. Regarding subset: CD45RA-negative fraction. This clonotype was obtained from a man aged 18 to 35 in good health.

This CDR3 reads CASRSSGGAGTDTQYF. DNA for the CDR3: TGTGCCAGCCGATCTAGCGGGGGGGCCGGGACAGATACGCAGTATTTT. The genes are TRBV5-4 and TRBJ2-3; TRBD2 matches at 12 bases. The CDR3 extends over 16 amino acids. CDR1 is SGHNT, CDR2 YYREEE, per germline (reference sequence). Trimming cost V 7 bases and J 3 bases; bases outside gene matches: 9.